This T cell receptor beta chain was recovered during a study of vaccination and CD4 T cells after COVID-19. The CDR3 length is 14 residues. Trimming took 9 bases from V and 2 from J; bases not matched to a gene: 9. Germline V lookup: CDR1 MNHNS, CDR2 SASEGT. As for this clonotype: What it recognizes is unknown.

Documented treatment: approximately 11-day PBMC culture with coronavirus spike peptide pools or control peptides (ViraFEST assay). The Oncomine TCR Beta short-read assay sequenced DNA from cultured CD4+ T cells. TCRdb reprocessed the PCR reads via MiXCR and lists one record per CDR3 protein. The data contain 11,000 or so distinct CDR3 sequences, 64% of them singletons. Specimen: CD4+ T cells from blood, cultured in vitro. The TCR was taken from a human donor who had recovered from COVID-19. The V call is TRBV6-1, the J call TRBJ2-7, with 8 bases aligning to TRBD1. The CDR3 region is CASGRDRTTYEQYF. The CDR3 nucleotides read TGTGCCAGTGGACGGGACAGGACCACCTACGAGCAGTACTTC.